Following are 14 T cell receptor beta chains from one sample sequenced in a study of response to subunit inactivated influenza vaccine. TCRdb called the RT-PCR reads again in MiXCR, with one record for every CDR3 protein. The sample includes under 550,000 distinct CDR3 sequences, 6.5% to 8% of them seen just once. The sample was PBMCs from blood, taken roughly 24 months after vaccination. The source of these receptors is a man aged 50 to 69 who received an inactivated influenza vaccine.

The chain joins TRBV20-1 to TRBJ2-1, with 12 bases that match TRBD2. The CDR3 extends over 17 amino acids. Looked up from germline, CDR1 is DFQATT and CDR2 is SNEGSKA (reference sequence). V was clipped by 3 bases and J by 2 bases; unmatched bases: 8. CDR3 in DNA: TGCAGTGCTAGGGGACTAGCGGGCGAGTTCCCCTACAATGAGCAGTTCTTC. Translating gives CSARGLAGEFPYNEQFF.

This chain uses TRBV7-2 with TRBJ2-1, with 9 bases fitting TRBD2. J lost 14 bases, V lost 5 bases, and 16 bases had no gene match. The CDR3 has 15 amino acids. From germline, CDR1 is SGHTA and CDR2 FQGNSA. CDR3: CASSPPSGGAGGEFF. The CDR3 DNA sequence: TGTGCCAGCAGCCCGCCTAGCGGAGGAGCGGGAGGCGAGTTCTTC.

This clonotype was recorded a few times. The chain has TRBV28 and TRBJ1-5; D gene ambiguous. The CDR3 contains 13 residues. V was clipped by 7 bases and J by 0 bases, with 7 bases between them. Germline CDR1 reads MDHEN; CDR2 reads SYDVKM. The CDR3 DNA is TGTGCCAGCACTCCAGATAGCAATCAGCCCCAGCATTTT. Amino acid sequence: CASTPDSNQPQHF.

The rearrangement links TRBV29-1 to TRBJ1-3, with D possibly being TRBD1 (5 bases). The CDR3 loop spans 12 amino acids. The germline V gene encodes CDR1 SQVTM and CDR2 ANQGSEA. With 4 bases removed from V and 3 bases from J, the gap between germline ends came to 7 bases. CDR3 DNA: TGCAGCGTTGGGACAAATGGAAACACCATATATTTT. It codes for CSVGTNGNTIYF.

The chain links TRBV4-3 to TRBJ1-1; maybe TRBD1 (5 bases). The CDR3 loop spans 13 amino acids. Trimming stripped 0 bases from V and 7 bases from J, with 9 bases between. Looked up from germline, CDR1 is LGHNA and CDR2 is YSLEER. In nucleotides, the CDR3 is TGCGCCAGCAGCCAAGATCAGGGTATTGAAGCTTTCTTT. Encoded protein: CASSQDQGIEAFF.

The genes are TRBV20-1 and TRBJ2-3; 10 bases are a match to TRBD2. The CDR3 has 17 residues. Trimming removed 3 bases from V and 0 bases from J; junction bases left unmatched: 9. From germline, CDR1 is DFQATT and CDR2 SNEGSKA (reference sequence). The chain's CDR3 is CSASGLAGDPSTDTQYF. The CDR3 DNA reads TGCAGTGCTAGTGGGCTAGCGGGGGACCCTAGCACAGATACGCAGTATTTT.

There are a few counts of this clonotype. CDR3 sequence reads: CASSSQPTGFQETQYF. In DNA form, the CDR3 reads TGTGCCAGCAGTAGCCAACCGACAGGGTTCCAAGAGACCCAGTACTTC. The V gene is TRBV12-3 or TRBV12-4, the J gene TRBJ2-5; 7 nucleotides match TRBD1. The CDR3 has 16 amino acids. The V segment lost 5 bases and the J segment 1 base; nucleotides outside the gene matches: 10.

This clonotype was seen many times. The chain couples TRBV15 to TRBJ2-5, with D uncertain. The V end lost 0 bases, the J end lost 4 bases, and 12 bases lay between the germline ends. CDR1 and CDR2 from the germline V gene are LNHNV and YYDKDF (reference sequence). CDR3 size: 15 residues. CDR3 bases: TGTGCCACCAGCAGAGATCGTGTTGTCTCAGAGACCCAGTACTTC. It specifies CATSRDRVVSETQYF.

In its sample, this clonotype was seen a few times. V gene TRBV3-1 combines with J gene TRBJ2-5, with unresolved D. Germline V CDR1 and CDR2: LGHDT, YNNKEL (reference sequence). CDR3 size: 17 residues. V gave up 0 bases and J gave up 1 base, with 15 bases separating them. The CDR3 coding sequence is TGTGCCAGCAGCCAAGAGCCTTCTGGGGTCGGCCAAGAGACCCAGTACTTC. As protein: CASSQEPSGVGQETQYF.

The chain combines TRBV19 with TRBJ2-7; D possibly matches TRBD1 or TRBD2 (6 bases each). The V and J ends lost 7 bases and 0 bases respectively, with 19 bases between them. CDR1 LNHDA and CDR2 SQIVND come from the germline V gene (reference sequence). The CDR3 consists of 16 residues. The CDR3 DNA follows: TGTGCCAGTACCCCAACAATGAAGGGGGGCTCCTACGAGCAGTACTTC. Protein sequence: CASTPTMKGGSYEQYF. The entire variable domain, with the rest obtained from reference TRBV19 and TRBJ2-7, is as follows: DGGITQSPKYLFRKEGQNVTLSCEQNLNHDAMYWYRQDPGQGLRLIYYSQIVNDFQKGDIAEGYSVSREKKESFPLTVTSAQKNPTAFYLCASTPTMKGGSYEQYFGPGTRLTVT.

J is TRBJ2-1 and V is TRBV24-1; D is possibly TRBD1 (5 bases). The CDR3 contains 13 residues. V was pared by 4 bases and J by 9 bases, with 12 bases between. CDR1 KGHDR and CDR2 SFDVKD come from the germline V gene. DNA of the CDR3: TGTGCCACCAGTGACCTGGGGCAGGGTGAGCAGTTCTTC. Translating gives CATSDLGQGEQFF.

This chain connects TRBV24-1 to TRBJ2-1, with 11 bases aligning to TRBD2. There are 20 residues in the CDR3. Germline V gene lookup returns CDR1 KGHDR and CDR2 SFDVKD. The CDR3 nucleotides are TGTGGGACCAGTGATTCTGGGGTTAATCTAGCGGGAGGATCCTACAATGAGCAGTTCTTC. Translating it yields CGTSDSGVNLAGGSYNEQFF.

This clonotype was picked up a small number of times. This rearrangement joins TRBV7-9 to TRBJ1-1; the D gene is possibly TRBD1 (5 bases). Germline lookup yields CDR1 SEHNR and CDR2 FQNEAQ (reference sequence). Trimming cost V 7 bases and J 6 bases, with 12 bases left between them. CDR3 length: 12 amino acids. In nucleotides, the CDR3 is TGTGCCAGCATGTTTCTAGGGGCTGAAGCTTTCTTT. This gives the protein CASMFLGAEAFF.

The genes are TRBV3-1 and TRBJ1-5; a weak D match, TRBD1 (6 bases). Germline values: CDR1 LGHDT, CDR2 YNNKEL (reference sequence). V was pared by 1 base and J by 4 bases, with 11 bases between. This CDR3 spans 15 amino acids. CDR3 DNA sequence: TGTGCCAGCAGCCAAGGTAGGACAGAAAATCAGCCCCAGCATTTT. This gives the protein CASSQGRTENQPQHF.